The 5 T cell receptor beta chains below come from one sample, sequenced in a study of graft-versus-host responses after intestinal transplantation. The researchers put roughly 200,000 CFSE-labeled responder cells into plates with roughly 200,000 irradiated, violet-dye-labeled stimulator cells. TCRdb's table, derived via immunoSEQ multiplex PCR, lists solely in-frame clones and lacks some. This repertoire shows over 8,500 clones, approximately 26% found once; its top ten account for about 5%. The sample here was alloreactive CD8+ T cells from a mixed lymphocyte reaction culture, taken before transplantation. As to subset: CFSE-low proliferating T cells sorted from roughly six-day pre-transplant mixed lymphocyte reaction (GvH or HvG direction). The origin of the receptors is a human patient who was an organ donor for intestinal transplantation.

Details on this clone: A much larger clone lies one base from this, so it may be a read error. The chain's CDR3 is CASSQGNQPLHF. Written as DNA, the CDR3 is TGCGCCAGCAGCCAAGGGAATCAGCCCCTGCATTTT. The chain links TRBV4-1 to TRBJ1-5, with D unclear. CDR3 length equals 12 residues. Germline V gene lookup returns CDR1 MGHRA and CDR2 YSYEKL.

This clone was picked up one time. The chain uses TRBV19 and TRBJ1-2; D gene uncertain. This CDR3 has 11 amino acids. Trimming took off 6 bases at V and 8 bases at J, with 10 bases between the two ends. In germline, CDR1 is LNHDA, CDR2 SQIVND (reference sequence). CDR3 in DNA: TGTGCCAGTAGGGTAGGGAAGGGCTACACCTTC. It codes for CASRVGKGYTF. Together with reference TRBV19 and TRBJ1-2, the CDR3 gives the full variable domain: DGGITQSPKYLFRKEGQNVTLSCEQNLNHDAMYWYRQDPGQGLRLIYYSQIVNDFQKGDIAEGYSVSREKKESFPLTVTSAQKNPTAFYLCASRVGKGYTFGSGTRLTVV.

This clone came up many times. The gene calls are TRBV5-6 and TRBJ1-4; no reliable D call. The CDR3 has 13 residues. V was clipped by 0 bases and J by 17 bases, with 17 bases between them. Per the germline V gene, CDR1 is SGHDT and CDR2 is YYEEEE. The CDR3 DNA sequence: TGTGCCAGCAGCTTGGGGGGTGCGTGGGCTCGATTTTTT. It translates to CASSLGGAWARFF.

This clone is large within its sample. The gene calls are TRBV5-1 and TRBJ2-7, with 13 nucleotides matching TRBD2. This CDR3 has 15 residues. Germline values: CDR1 SGHRS, CDR2 YFSETQ. V shed 4 bases and J 5 bases; nucleotides not matched to a gene: 6. The CDR3 DNA reads as TGCGCCAGCAGCCCCGGGACTAGCGGGGTCCACGAGCAGTACTTC. Translating gives CASSPGTSGVHEQYF.

The chain uses TRBV7-9 and TRBJ2-1, with D uncertain. In germline, CDR1 is SEHNR, CDR2 FQNEAQ (reference sequence). V lost 5 bases and J 7 bases, leaving 12 bases between the germline ends. The CDR3 is 13 amino acids. This CDR3 reads CASSPRLGNEQFF. CDR3 DNA sequence: TGTGCCAGCAGCCCGAGACTGGGGAATGAGCAGTTCTTC.